The clone carrying this T cell receptor (beta chain) was recorded at least ten times. The record originates from a study of prognosis after radiotherapy for stage I lung cancer. Researchers used two-round multiplex PCR to amplify TCR beta CDR3 starting from genomic DNA. Primers specific to each TRBV and TRBJ gene were used in first-round PCR. One entry per CDR3 protein results from TCRdb running MiXCR on the multiplex PCR reads. This table has under 55,000 distinct CDR3 sequences, less than 35% appearing once. This TCR came from a donor over 45 with non-small cell lung cancer. This sample comprised PBMCs, obtained before or after stereotactic body radiation therapy (not recorded which).

The CDR3 DNA follows: TGTGCCAGCAGCCTAGGGAGAATGACTAGCGGGAGTGCCGAGCAGTACTTC. Residues: CASSLGRMTSGSAEQYF. The chain carries TRBV7-2 and TRBJ2-7; 12 bases map to TRBD2. This CDR3 spans 17 amino acids. The ends lost 5 bases at V and 6 bases at J; junction bases unmatched: 14. Germline assignment: CDR1 SGHTA and CDR2 FQGNSA.